These 9 T cell receptor beta chains share one sample of origin, sequenced in a study of blood T cell repertoires in COVID-19. Assay used: immunoSEQ multiplex PCR; TCRdb lists only in-frame clones, some missing. Altogether some 220,000 clones are present, 87% being singletons, with the ten largest covering more than 10%. Sequenced input: peripheral blood. The receptors shown here come from a woman younger than 35 who had recovered from COVID-19.

The chain combines TRBV18 with TRBJ1-3; 8 bases fit TRBD1. The CDR3 is 15 residues long. Germline assignment: CDR1 KGHSH and CDR2 LQKENI. J lost 9 bases, V lost 5 bases, and 12 bases had no gene match. The CDR3 sequence: CASSTTGDDGVTIYF. The CDR3 DNA follows: TGTGCCAGCTCAACGACAGGGGACGACGGTGTCACCATATATTTT.

The rearrangement links TRBV19 to TRBJ2-7; 8 bases are shared with TRBD2. The CDR3 extends over 15 amino acids. CDR1 LNHDA and CDR2 SQIVND come from the germline V gene (reference sequence). The V gene end was trimmed by 0 bases and the J gene end by 4 bases; junction bases not matched to a gene: 5. This CDR3 is CASSIEEGLVYEQYF. For the CDR3, the DNA is TGTGCCAGTAGTATAGAAGAGGGACTAGTTTACGAGCAGTACTTC.

The V and J genes are TRBV29-1 and TRBJ2-3, with TRBD2 identical over 12 bases. Germline V gene sequence: CDR1 SQVTM, CDR2 ANQGSEA. With V trimmed by 7 bases and J by 6 bases, 14 bases remained unmatched. CDR3 size: 16 residues. The CDR3 loop is CSAHSGSSGRADTQYF. CDR3 coding DNA: TGCAGCGCACATAGTGGGTCTAGCGGGAGGGCGGATACGCAGTATTTT.

This chain connects TRBV7-6 to TRBJ2-1; 8 nucleotides match TRBD2. The trim removed 6 bases at V and 6 bases at J, leaving 10 bases unmatched. The germline CDR1 and CDR2 sequences are SGHVS and FNYEAQ. CDR3 length: 15 amino acids. For the CDR3, the DNA is TGTGCCAGCAGACAACGAGCTAGCGGGTTCAATGAGCAGTTCTTC. Translating it yields CASRQRASGFNEQFF.

Of note for this clone: Other DNA sequences in this sample translate to the same CDR3. The chain employs TRBV12-3 or TRBV12-4 and TRBJ1-2; TRBD1 matches 8 bases. The V gene end was trimmed by 6 bases and the J gene end by 2 bases; junction bases not matched to a gene: 2. This CDR3 comprises 13 residues. CDR3 region: CASSWTGNYGYTF. CDR3 DNA sequence: TGTGCCAGCAGCTGGACAGGGAACTATGGCTACACCTTC.

The CDR3 spells CASSLPGTPSTDTQYF. CDR3 DNA sequence: TGTGCCAGCAGTTTGCCCGGGACACCTAGCACAGATACGCAGTATTTT. This sequence joins TRBV27 and TRBJ2-3, with D tentatively TRBD1 (6 bases). V gave up 3 bases and J gave up 0 bases, with 13 bases separating them. CDR3 size: 16 residues. Germline V gene data show CDR1 as MNHEY and CDR2 as SMNVEV (reference sequence).

The rearrangement uses TRBV4-1 and TRBJ1-1; 7 nucleotides align to TRBD1. Per the germline V gene, CDR1 is MGHRA and CDR2 is YSYEKL. Trimming at V came to 2 bases and at J to 2 bases, leaving 5 bases not matched to a gene. CDR3 size: 15 residues. The CDR3 DNA reads as TGCGCCAGCAGCCAACTGGGACAGCGTAACACTGAAGCTTTCTTT. Translated, it gives CASSQLGQRNTEAFF.

The V and J genes are TRBV7-3 and TRBJ1-2; tentative D call: TRBD1 (5 bases). V was pared by 2 bases and J by 4 bases, with 11 bases between. The CDR3 runs to 14 residues. Germline CDR1 reads SGHTA; CDR2 reads FQGTGA. As DNA, the CDR3 is TGTGCCAGCAGCTTAGGAGGGGCCGTCTATGGCTACACCTTC. Translation: CASSLGGAVYGYTF.

The genes are TRBV5-5 and TRBJ1-1; D gene uncertain. Germline CDR1 reads SGHKS; CDR2 reads YYEKEE (reference sequence). Trimming shortened V by 3 bases and J by 6 bases, and 12 bases separated the two germline ends. This CDR3 has 13 amino acids. CDR3 protein: CASSSPLEPEAFF. The CDR3 DNA follows: TGTGCCAGCAGCTCGCCTTTGGAGCCTGAAGCTTTCTTT.